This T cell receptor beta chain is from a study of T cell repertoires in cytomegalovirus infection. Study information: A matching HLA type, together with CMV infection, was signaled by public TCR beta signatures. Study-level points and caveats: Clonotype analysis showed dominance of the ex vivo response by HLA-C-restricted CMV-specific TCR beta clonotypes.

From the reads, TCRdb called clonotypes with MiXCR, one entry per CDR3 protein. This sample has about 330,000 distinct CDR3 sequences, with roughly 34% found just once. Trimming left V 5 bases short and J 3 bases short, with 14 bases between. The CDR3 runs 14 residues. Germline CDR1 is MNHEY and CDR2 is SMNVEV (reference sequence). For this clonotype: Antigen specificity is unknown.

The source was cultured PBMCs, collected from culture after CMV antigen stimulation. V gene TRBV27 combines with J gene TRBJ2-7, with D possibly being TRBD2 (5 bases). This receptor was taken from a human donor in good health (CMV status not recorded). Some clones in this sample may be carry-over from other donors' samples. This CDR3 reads CASSLAVEDYEQYF. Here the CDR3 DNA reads TGTGCCAGCAGTCTAGCTGTAGAGGACTACGAGCAGTACTTC.